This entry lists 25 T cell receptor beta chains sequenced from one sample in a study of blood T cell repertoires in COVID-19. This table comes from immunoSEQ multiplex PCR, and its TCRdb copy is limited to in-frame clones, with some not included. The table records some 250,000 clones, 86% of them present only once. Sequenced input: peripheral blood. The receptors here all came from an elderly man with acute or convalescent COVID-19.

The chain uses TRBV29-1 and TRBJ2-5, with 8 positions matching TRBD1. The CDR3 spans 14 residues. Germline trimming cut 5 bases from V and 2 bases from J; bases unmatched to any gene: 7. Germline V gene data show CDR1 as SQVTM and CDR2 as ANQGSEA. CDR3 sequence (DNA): TGCAGCGTTCATAACAGGGGGTCTCAAGAGACCCAGTACTTC. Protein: CSVHNRGSQETQYF. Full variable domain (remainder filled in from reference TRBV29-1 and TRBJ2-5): SAVISQKPSRDICQRGTSLTIQCQVDSQVTMMFWYRQQPGQSLTLIATANQGSEATYESGFVIDKFPISRPNLTFSTLTVSNMSPEDSSIYLCSVHNRGSQETQYFGPGTRLLVL.

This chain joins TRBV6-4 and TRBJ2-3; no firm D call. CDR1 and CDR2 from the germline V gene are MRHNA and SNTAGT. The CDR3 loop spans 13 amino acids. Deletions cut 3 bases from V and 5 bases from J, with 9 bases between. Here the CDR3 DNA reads TGTGCCAGCAGTGATATGGCTGGAGATACGCAGTATTTT. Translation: CASSDMAGDTQYF.

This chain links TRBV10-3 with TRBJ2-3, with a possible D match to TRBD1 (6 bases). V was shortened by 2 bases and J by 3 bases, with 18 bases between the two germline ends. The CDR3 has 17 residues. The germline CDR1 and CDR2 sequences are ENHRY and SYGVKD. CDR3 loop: CAISEDVDMRGTDTQYF. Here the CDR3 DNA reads TGTGCCATCAGTGAGGATGTGGACATGAGGGGGACAGATACGCAGTATTTT.

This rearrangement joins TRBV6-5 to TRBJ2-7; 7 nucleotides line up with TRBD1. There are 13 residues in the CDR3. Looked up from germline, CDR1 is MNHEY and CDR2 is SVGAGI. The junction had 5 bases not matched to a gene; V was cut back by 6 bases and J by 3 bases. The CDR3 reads CASSGQAIYEQYF. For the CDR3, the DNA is TGTGCCAGCAGCGGACAGGCGATCTACGAGCAGTACTTC.

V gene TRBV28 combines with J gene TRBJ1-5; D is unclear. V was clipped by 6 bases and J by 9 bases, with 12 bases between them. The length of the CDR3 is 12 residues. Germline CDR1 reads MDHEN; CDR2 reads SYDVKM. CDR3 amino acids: CASSPPGVPQHF. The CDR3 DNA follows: TGTGCCAGCAGCCCCCCGGGAGTGCCCCAGCATTTT.

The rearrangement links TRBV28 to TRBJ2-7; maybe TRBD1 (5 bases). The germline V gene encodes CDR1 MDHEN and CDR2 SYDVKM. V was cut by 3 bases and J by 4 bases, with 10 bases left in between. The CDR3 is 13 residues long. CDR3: CASSLGPKYEQYF. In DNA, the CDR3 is TGTGCCAGCAGTTTGGGGCCTAAATACGAGCAGTACTTC. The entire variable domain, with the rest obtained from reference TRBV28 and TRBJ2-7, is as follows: DVKVTQSSRYLVKRTGEKVFLECVQDMDHENMFWYRQDPGLGLRLIYFSYDVKMKEKGDIPEGYSVSREKKERFSLILESASTNQTSMYLCASSLGPKYEQYFGPGTRLTVT.

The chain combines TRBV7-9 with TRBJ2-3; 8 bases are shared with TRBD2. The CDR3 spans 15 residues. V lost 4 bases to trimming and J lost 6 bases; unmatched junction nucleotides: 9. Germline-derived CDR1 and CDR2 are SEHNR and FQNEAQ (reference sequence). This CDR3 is CASSSTSGGGDTQYF. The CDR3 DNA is TGTGCCAGCAGCTCCACTAGCGGTGGCGGGGATACGCAGTATTTT.

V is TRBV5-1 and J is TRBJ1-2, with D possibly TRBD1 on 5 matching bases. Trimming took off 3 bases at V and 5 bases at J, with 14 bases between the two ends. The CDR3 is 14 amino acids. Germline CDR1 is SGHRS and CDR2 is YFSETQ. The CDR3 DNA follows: TGCGCCAGCAGCTGGGGCGACGCCCCTTATGGCTACACCTTC. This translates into CASSWGDAPYGYTF.

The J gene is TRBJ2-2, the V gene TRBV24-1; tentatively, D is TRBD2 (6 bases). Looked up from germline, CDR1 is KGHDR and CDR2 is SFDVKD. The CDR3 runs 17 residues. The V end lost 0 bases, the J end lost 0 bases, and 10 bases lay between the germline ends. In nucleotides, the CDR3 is TGTGCCACCAGTGATTTGAGTGGCGGGGCGAACACCGGGGAGCTGTTTTTT. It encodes CATSDLSGGANTGELFF.

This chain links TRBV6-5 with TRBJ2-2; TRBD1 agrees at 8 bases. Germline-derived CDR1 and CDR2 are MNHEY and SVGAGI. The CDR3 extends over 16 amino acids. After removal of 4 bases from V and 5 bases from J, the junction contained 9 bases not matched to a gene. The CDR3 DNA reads TGTGCCAGCAGTTCCCCGACAGGGGTAAAAACCGGGGAGCTGTTTTTT. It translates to CASSSPTGVKTGELFF.

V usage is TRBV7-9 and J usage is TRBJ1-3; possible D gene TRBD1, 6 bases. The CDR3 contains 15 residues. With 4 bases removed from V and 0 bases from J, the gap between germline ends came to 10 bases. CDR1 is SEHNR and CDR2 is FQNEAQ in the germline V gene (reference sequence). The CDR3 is CASSSDRLSGNTIYF. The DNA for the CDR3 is TGTGCCAGCAGCTCCGACAGGCTCTCTGGAAACACCATATATTTT.

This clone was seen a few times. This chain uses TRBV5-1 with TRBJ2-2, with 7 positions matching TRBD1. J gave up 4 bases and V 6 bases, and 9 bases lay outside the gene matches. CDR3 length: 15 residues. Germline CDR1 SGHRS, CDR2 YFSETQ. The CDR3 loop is CASMHGQVPTGELFF. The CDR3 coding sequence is TGCGCCAGCATGCACGGACAGGTCCCCACCGGGGAGCTGTTTTTT.

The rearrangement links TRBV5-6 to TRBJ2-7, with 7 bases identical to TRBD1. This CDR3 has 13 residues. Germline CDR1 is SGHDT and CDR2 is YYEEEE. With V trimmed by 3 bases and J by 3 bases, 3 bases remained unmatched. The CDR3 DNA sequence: TGTGCCAGCAGCTCCGGGACAGACTACGAGCAGTACTTC. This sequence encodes CASSSGTDYEQYF.

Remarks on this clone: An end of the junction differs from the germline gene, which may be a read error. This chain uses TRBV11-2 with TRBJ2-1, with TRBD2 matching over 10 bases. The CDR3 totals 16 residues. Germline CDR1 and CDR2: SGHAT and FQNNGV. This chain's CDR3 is CASSIELAGGSNEQFF. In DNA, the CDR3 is TGTGCCAGCAGCATAGAGTTAGCGGGAGGATCTAATGAGCAGTTCTTC. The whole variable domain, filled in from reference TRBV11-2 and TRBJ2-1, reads EAGVAQSPRYKIIEKRQSVAFWCNPISGHATLYWYQQILGQGPKLLIQFQNNGVVDDSQLPKDRFSAERLKGVDSTLKIQPAKLEDSAVYLCASSIELAGGSNEQFFGPGTRLTVL.

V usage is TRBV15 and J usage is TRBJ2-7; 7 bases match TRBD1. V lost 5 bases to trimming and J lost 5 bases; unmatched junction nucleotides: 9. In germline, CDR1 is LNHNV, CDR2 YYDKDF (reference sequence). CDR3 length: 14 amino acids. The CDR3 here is CATSPTGLGNEQYF. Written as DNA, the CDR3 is TGTGCCACCAGCCCGACAGGGCTAGGCAACGAGCAGTACTTC.

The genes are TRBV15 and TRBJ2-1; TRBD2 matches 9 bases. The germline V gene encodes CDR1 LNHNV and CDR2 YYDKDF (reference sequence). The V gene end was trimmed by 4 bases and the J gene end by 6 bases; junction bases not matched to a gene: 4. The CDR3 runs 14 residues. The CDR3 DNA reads TGTGCCACCAGCATCGGACTAGCGTCCAATGAGCAGTTCTTC. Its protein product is CATSIGLASNEQFF.

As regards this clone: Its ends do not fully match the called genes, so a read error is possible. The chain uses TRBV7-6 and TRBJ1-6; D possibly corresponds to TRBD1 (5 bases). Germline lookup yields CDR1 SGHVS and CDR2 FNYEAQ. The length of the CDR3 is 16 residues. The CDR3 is CASSHGRGSSNSPLHF. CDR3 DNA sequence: TGTGCCAGCAGCCACGGAAGGGGTTCCTCTAATTCACCCCTCCACTTT.

The chain's CDR3 is CASSLAGSYYGYTF. CDR3 DNA sequence: TGTGCCAGCAGCTTAGCAGGGAGCTACTATGGCTACACCTTC. The genes are TRBV7-9 and TRBJ1-2; D remains unclear. Trimming took 0 bases from V and 3 from J, leaving 8 bases between them. The CDR3 loop spans 14 amino acids. Germline-derived CDR1 and CDR2 are SEHNR and FQNEAQ (reference sequence). Variable domain in full (rest from reference TRBV7-9 and TRBJ1-2): DTGVSQNPRHKITKRGQNVTFRCDPISEHNRLYWYRQTLGQGPEFLTYFQNEAQLEKSRLLSDRFSAERPKGSFSTLEIQRTEQGDSAMYLCASSLAGSYYGYTFGSGTRLTVV.

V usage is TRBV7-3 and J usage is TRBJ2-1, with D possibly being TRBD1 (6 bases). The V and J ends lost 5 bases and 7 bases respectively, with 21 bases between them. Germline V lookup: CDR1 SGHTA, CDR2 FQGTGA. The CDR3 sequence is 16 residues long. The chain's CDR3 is CASSPLRGDMKNEQFF. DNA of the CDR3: TGTGCCAGCAGCCCCCTAAGAGGGGACATGAAGAATGAGCAGTTCTTC.

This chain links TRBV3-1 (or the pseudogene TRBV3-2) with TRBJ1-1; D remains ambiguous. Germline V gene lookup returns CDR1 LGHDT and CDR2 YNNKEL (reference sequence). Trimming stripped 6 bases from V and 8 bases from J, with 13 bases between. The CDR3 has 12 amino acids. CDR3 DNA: TGTGCCAGCAGACTAACAAGAGGGGAAGCTTTCTTT. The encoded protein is CASRLTRGEAFF.

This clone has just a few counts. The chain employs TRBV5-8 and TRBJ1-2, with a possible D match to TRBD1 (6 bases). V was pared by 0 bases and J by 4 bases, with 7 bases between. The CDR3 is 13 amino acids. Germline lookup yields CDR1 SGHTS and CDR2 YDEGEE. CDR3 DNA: TGTGCCAGCAGCTTGGGACAGGTCTATGGCTACACCTTC. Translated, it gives CASSLGQVYGYTF.

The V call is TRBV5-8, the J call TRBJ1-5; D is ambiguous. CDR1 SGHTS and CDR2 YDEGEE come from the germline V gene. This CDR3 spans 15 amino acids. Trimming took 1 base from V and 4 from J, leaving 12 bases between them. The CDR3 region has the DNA TGTGCCAGCAGCTTGCCCCCTAAACGGAATCAGCCCCAGCATTTT. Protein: CASSLPPKRNQPQHF.

CDR3 in amino acids: CASSFRSGQGREKLFF. The CDR3 nucleotides read TGTGCCAGCTCCTTCCGTAGCGGACAGGGCCGTGAAAAACTGTTTTTT. The genes are TRBV18 and TRBJ1-4; TRBD1 matches at 8 bases. The CDR3 is 16 amino acids. The V gene end was trimmed by 6 bases and the J gene end by 7 bases; junction bases not matched to a gene: 13. Germline values: CDR1 KGHSH, CDR2 LQKENI.

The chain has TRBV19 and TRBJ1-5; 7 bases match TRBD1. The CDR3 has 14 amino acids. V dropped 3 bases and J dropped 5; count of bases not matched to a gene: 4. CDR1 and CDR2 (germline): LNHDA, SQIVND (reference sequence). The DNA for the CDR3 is TGTGCCAGTAGTATGTGGCAGGGGGATCAGCCCCAGCATTTT. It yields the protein CASSMWQGDQPQHF.

The CDR3 DNA reads as TGTGCCAGCAGCCAATCGTACAGTTCCTACGAGCAGTACTTC. As protein: CASSQSYSSYEQYF. This chain links TRBV3-1 (or the pseudogene TRBV3-2) with TRBJ2-7; D not certain. The germline gives CDR1 LGHDT, CDR2 YNNKEL (reference sequence). V lost 2 bases, J lost 1 base, and 9 bases lay in between. CDR3 length: 14 amino acids.